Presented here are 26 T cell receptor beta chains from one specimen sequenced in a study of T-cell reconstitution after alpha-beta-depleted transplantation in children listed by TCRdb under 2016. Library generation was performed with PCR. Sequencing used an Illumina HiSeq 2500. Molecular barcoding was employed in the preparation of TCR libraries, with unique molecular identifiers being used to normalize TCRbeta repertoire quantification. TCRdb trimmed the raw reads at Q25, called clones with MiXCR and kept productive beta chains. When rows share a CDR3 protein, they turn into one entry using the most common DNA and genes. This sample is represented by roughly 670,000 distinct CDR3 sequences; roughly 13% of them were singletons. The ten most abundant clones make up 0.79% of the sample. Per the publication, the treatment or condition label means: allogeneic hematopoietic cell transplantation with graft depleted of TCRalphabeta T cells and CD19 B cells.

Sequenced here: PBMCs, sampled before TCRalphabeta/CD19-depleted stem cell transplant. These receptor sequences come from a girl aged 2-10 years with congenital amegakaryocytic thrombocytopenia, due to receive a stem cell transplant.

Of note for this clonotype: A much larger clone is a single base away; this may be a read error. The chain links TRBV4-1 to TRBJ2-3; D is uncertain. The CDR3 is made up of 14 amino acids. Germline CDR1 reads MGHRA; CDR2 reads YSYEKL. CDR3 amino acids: CASCQVYGSVTQYF. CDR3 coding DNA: TGCGCCAGCTGCCAAGTTTACGGGTCCGTTACGCAGTATTTT.

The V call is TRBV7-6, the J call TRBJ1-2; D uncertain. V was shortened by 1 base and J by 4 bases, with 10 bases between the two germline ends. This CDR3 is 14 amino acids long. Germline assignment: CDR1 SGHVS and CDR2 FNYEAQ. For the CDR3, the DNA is TGTGCCAGCAGCTTAGATCCAGGTCTCTATGGCTACACCTTC. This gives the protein CASSLDPGLYGYTF.

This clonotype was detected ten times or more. The CDR3 region is CASSLRAGVLNTEAFF. DNA of the CDR3: TGCGCCAGCAGCTTGAGGGCAGGTGTATTGAACACTGAAGCTTTCTTT. This chain uses TRBV5-1 with TRBJ1-1; D is unresolved. Germline V CDR1 and CDR2: SGHRS, YFSETQ. The CDR3 is 16 residues long. The germline V and J ends were trimmed by 1 base and 0 bases, with 13 bases remaining between them.

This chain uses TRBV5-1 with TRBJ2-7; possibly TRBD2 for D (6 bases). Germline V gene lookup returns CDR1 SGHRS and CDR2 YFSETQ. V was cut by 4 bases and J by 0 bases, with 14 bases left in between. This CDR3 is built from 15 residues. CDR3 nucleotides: TGCGCCAGCAGCCACCCTTCCGGGGGCTCCTACGAGCAGTACTTC. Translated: CASSHPSGGSYEQYF. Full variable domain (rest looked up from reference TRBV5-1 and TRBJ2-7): KAGVTQTPRYLIKTRGQQVTLSCSPISGHRSVSWYQQTPGQGLQFLFEYFSETQRNKGNFPGRFSGRQFSNSRSEMNVSTLELGDSALYLCASSHPSGGSYEQYFGPGTRLTVT.

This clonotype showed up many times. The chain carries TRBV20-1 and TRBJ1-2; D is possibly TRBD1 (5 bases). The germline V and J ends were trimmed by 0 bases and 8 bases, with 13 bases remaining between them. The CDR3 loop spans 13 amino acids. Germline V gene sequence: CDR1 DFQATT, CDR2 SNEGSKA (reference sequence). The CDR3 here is CSARDDSPKGYTF. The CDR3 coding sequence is TGCAGTGCTAGAGATGACAGCCCGAAGGGCTACACCTTC.

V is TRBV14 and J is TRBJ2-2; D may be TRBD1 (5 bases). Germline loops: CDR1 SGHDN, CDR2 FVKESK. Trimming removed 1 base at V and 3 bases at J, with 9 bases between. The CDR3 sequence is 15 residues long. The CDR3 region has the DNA TGTGCCAGCAGCCAAGTTCAAGGGGACACCGGGGAGCTGTTTTTT. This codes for CASSQVQGDTGELFF. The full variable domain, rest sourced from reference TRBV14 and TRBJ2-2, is EAGVTQFPSHSVIEKGQTVTLRCDPISGHDNLYWYRRVMGKEIKFLLHFVKESKQDESGMPNNRFLAERTGGTYSTLKVQPAELEDSGVYFCASSQVQGDTGELFFGEGSRLTVL.

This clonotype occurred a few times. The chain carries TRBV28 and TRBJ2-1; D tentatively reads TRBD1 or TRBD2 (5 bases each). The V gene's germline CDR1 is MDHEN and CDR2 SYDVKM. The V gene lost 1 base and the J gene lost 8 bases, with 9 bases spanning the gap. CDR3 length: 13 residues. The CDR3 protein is CASSLSGTYEQFF. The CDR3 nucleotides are TGTGCCAGCAGTTTATCAGGGACCTATGAGCAGTTCTTC.

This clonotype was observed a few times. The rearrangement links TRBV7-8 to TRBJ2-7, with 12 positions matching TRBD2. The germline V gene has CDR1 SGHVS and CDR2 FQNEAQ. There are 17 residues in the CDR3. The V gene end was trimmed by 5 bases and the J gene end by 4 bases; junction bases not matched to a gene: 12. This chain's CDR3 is CASSPFRTSGKFYEQYF. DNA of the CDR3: TGTGCCAGCAGCCCATTCAGGACTAGCGGGAAATTTTACGAGCAGTACTTC.

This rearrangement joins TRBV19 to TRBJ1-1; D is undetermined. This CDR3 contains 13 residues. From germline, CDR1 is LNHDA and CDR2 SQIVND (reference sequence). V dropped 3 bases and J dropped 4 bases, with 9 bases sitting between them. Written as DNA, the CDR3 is TGTGCCAGTAGTATCTCCCCCAGCACTGAAGCTTTCTTT. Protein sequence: CASSISPSTEAFF.

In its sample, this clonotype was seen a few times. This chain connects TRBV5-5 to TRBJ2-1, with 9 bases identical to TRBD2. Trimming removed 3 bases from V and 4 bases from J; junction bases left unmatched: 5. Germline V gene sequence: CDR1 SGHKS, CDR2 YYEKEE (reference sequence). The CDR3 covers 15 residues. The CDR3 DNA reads TGTGCCAGCAGCTCCCTAGCGGGGATATACAATGAGCAGTTCTTC. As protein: CASSSLAGIYNEQFF.

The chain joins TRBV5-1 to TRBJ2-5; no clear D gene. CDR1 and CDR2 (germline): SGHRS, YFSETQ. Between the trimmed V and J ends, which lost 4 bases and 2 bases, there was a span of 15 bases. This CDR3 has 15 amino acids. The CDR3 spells CASSASVAPQETQYF. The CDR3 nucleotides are TGCGCCAGCAGCGCCTCAGTGGCCCCACAAGAGACCCAGTACTTC.

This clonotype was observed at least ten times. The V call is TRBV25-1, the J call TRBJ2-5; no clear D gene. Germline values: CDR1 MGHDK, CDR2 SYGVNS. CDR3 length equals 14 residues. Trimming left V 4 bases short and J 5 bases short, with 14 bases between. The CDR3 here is CASSGAPFPETQYF. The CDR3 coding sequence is TGTGCCAGCAGTGGGGCGCCGTTCCCCGAGACCCAGTACTTC.

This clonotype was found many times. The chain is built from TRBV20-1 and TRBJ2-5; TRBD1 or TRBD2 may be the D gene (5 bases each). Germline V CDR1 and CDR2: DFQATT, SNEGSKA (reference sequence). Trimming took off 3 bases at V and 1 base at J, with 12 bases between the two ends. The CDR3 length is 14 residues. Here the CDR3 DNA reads TGCAGTGCTAGCCTCGGGGCCCTCCAAGAGACCCAGTACTTC. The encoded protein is CSASLGALQETQYF.

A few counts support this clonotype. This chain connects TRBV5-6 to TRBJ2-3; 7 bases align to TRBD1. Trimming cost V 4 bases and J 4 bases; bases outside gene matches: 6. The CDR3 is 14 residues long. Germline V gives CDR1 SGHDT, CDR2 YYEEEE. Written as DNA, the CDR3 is TGTGCCAGCAGCGAAACAGGGGCAGCAGATACGCAGTATTTT. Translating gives CASSETGAADTQYF.

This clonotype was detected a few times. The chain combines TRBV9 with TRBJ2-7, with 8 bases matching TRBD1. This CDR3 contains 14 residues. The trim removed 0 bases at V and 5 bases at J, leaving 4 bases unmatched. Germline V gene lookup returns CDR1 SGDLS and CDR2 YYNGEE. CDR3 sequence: CASSVAGGFHEQYF. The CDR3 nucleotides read TGTGCCAGCAGCGTAGCAGGGGGCTTCCACGAGCAGTACTTC. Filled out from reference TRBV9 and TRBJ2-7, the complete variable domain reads DSGVTQTPKHLITATGQRVTLRCSPRSGDLSVYWYQQSLDQGLQFLIQYYNGEERAKGNILERFSAQQFPDLHSELNLSSLELGDSALYFCASSVAGGFHEQYFGPGTRLTVT.

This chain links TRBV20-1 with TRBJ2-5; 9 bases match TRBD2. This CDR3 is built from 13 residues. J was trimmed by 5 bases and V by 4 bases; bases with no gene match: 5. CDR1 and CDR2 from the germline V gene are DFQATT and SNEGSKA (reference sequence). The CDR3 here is CSAILAGSETQYF. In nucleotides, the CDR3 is TGCAGTGCTATTCTAGCGGGATCGGAGACCCAGTACTTC.

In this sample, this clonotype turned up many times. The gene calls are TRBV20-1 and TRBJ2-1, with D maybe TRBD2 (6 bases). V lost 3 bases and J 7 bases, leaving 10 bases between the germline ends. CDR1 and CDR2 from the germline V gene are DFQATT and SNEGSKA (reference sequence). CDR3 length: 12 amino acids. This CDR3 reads CSASRAGNEQFF. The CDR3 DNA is TGCAGTGCTAGTCGGGCGGGGAATGAGCAGTTCTTC.

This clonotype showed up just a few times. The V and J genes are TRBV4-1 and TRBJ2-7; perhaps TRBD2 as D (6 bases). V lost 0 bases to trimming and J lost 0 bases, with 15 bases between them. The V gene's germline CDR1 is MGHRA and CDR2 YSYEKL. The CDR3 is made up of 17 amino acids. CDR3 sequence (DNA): TGCGCCAGCAGCCAAGATCGGGGCGGGACTCCCTCCTACGAGCAGTACTTC. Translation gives CASSQDRGGTPSYEQYF.

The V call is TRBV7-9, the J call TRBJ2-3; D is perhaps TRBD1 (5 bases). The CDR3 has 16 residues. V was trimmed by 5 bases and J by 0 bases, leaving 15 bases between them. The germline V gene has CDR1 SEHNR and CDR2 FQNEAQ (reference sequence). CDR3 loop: CASSTQVFVSTDTQYF. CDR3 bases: TGTGCCAGCAGCACACAGGTCTTCGTAAGCACAGATACGCAGTATTTT.

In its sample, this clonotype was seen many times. The CDR3 region is CASSSLAGESYNEQFF. The CDR3 coding sequence is TGTGCCAGCAGTTCGTTAGCGGGAGAGTCCTACAATGAGCAGTTCTTC. This sequence joins TRBV27 and TRBJ2-1, with TRBD2 matching over 9 bases. The ends lost 4 bases at V and 1 base at J; junction bases unmatched: 5. Germline loops: CDR1 MNHEY, CDR2 SMNVEV (reference sequence). The CDR3 loop spans 16 amino acids.

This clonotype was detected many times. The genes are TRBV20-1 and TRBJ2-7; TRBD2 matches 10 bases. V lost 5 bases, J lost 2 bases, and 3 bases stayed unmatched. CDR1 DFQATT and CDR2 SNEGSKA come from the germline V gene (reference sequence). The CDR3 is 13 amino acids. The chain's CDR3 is CSAGLADTYEQYF. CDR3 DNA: TGCAGTGCTGGACTAGCGGATACCTACGAGCAGTACTTC.

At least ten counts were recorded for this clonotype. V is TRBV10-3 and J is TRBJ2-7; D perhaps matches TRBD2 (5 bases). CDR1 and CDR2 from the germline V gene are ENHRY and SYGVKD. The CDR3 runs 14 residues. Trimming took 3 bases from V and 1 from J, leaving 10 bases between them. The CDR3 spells CAISDRRGSYEQYF. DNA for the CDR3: TGTGCCATCAGTGACCGTAGAGGGTCCTACGAGCAGTACTTC.

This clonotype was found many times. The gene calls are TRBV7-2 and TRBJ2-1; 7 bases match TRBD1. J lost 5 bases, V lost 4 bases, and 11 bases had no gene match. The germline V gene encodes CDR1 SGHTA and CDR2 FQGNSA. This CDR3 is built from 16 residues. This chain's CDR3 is CASSYSGTVRDNEQFF. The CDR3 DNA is TGTGCCAGCAGCTACTCTGGGACAGTGAGGGACAATGAGCAGTTCTTC. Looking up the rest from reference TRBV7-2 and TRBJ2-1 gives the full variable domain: GAGVSQSPSNKVTEKGKDVELRCDPISGHTALYWYRQSLGQGLEFLIYFQGNSAPDKSGLPSDRFSAERTGGSVSTLTIQRTQQEDSAVYLCASSYSGTVRDNEQFFGPGTRLTVL.

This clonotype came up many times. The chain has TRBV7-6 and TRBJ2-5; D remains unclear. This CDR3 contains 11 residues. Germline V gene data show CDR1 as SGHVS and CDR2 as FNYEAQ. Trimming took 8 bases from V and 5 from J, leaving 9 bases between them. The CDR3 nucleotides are TGTGCCAGCCGATCGTCTGAGACCCAGTACTTC. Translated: CASRSSETQYF.

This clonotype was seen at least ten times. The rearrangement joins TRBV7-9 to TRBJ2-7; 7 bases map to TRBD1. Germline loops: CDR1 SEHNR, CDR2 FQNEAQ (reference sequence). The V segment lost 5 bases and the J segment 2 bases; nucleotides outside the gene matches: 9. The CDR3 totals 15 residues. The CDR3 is CASSGGRGLPYEQYF. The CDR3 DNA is TGTGCCAGCAGCGGTGGCAGGGGGTTACCCTACGAGCAGTACTTC. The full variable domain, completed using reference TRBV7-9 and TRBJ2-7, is DTGVSQNPRHKITKRGQNVTFRCDPISEHNRLYWYRQTLGQGPEFLTYFQNEAQLEKSRLLSDRFSAERPKGSFSTLEIQRTEQGDSAMYLCASSGGRGLPYEQYFGPGTRLTVT.

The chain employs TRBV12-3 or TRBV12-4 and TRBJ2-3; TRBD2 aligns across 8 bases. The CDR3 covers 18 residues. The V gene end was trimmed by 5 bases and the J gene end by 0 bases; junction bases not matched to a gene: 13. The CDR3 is CASSPETFLAGSTDTQYF. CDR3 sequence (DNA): TGTGCCAGCAGTCCCGAAACATTTTTAGCGGGAAGCACAGATACGCAGTATTTT.